This T cell receptor beta chain was identified during a study of T cell repertoires in cytomegalovirus infection. At the level of the study: HLA-C-restricted CMV epitopes, recently identified, and well-studied HLA-B-restricted ones were used by the study. Through public TCR beta signatures, both CMV infection and matching HLA type were indicated.

Overall study results and limits: Across the ex vivo response, the dominant clonotypes were HLA-C-restricted CMV-specific TCR beta clonotypes.

There are a few counts of this clonotype. Its antigen is currently unknown. TCRdb ran MiXCR on the reads and lists one entry per CDR3 protein. The sample has around 750,000 distinct CDR3 sequences, approximately 30% seen once. The starting material was cultured CD8+ T cells from PBMCs, obtained from culture after CMV antigen stimulation. The TCR was taken from a human donor in good health (CMV status not recorded). Some clones in this sample may be carry-over from other donors' samples.

The CDR3 is CASSPGAGYGYTF. DNA of the CDR3: TGTGCCAGCAGCCCCGGTGCCGGCTATGGCTACACCTTC. J is TRBJ1-2 and V is TRBV7-6; D remains ambiguous. The CDR3 totals 13 residues. V was shortened by 5 bases and J by 4 bases, with 11 bases between the two germline ends. Per the germline V gene, CDR1 is SGHVS and CDR2 is FNYEAQ.